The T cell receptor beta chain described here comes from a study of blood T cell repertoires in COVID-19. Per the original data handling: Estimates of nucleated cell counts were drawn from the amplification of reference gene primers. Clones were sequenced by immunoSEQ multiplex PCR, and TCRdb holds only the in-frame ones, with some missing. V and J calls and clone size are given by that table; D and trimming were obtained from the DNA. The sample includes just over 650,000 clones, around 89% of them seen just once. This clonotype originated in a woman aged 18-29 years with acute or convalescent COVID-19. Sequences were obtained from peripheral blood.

In DNA form, the CDR3 reads TGTGCCAGCAGCGCCCGGGGACAGGACGGCACTGAAGCTTTCTTT. It is translated as CASSARGQDGTEAFF. The rearrangement joins TRBV9 to TRBJ1-1; 8 bases are shared with TRBD1. Germline V lookup: CDR1 SGDLS, CDR2 YYNGEE. After removal of 3 bases from V and 4 bases from J, the junction contained 8 bases not matched to a gene. This CDR3 comprises 15 residues.